Shown below are 18 T cell receptor beta chains from a single sample sequenced in a study of cytomegalovirus exposure and HLA in healthy donors. The PCR employed 60 Vbeta primers together with 13 Jbeta primers. This table comes from immunoSEQ multiplex PCR, and its TCRdb copy is limited to in-frame clones, with some not included. Of some 150,000 clones in the sample, 87% are singletons; the top ten hold roughly 5%. Material for sequencing was PBMCs. All receptors come from a woman aged 25-40 years in good health and CMV-seronegative.

The V call is TRBV19, the J call TRBJ2-1; D may be TRBD1 (5 bases). The CDR3 has 14 residues. Trimming removed 3 bases from V and 4 bases from J, with 10 bases in between. Germline V CDR1 and CDR2: LNHDA, SQIVND (reference sequence). The chain's CDR3 is CASSISGHYNEQFF. Here the CDR3 DNA reads TGTGCCAGTAGTATTTCAGGACATTACAATGAGCAGTTCTTC.

This clone was observed a few times. This rearrangement joins TRBV6-1 to TRBJ2-1; D remains ambiguous. The CDR3 is 13 amino acids. Per the germline V gene, CDR1 is MNHNS and CDR2 is SASEGT. V lost 5 bases to trimming and J lost 4 bases, with 9 bases between them. The DNA of the CDR3 is TGTGCCAGCAGTCCAACAGAGTACAATGAGCAGTTCTTC. As protein: CASSPTEYNEQFF.

The V gene is TRBV7-2, the J gene TRBJ1-2, with D perhaps TRBD1 (5 bases). CDR3 length: 19 amino acids. Per the germline V gene, CDR1 is SGHTA and CDR2 is FQGNSA. Trimming shortened V by 4 bases and J by 0 bases, and 24 bases separated the two germline ends. The CDR3 sequence is CASSSQGRGGAGPNYGYTF. The CDR3 coding sequence is TGTGCCAGCAGCTCTCAGGGTCGGGGGGGAGCGGGCCCTAACTATGGCTACACCTTC.

V gene TRBV11-2 combines with J gene TRBJ2-4, with 7 bases matching TRBD2. Germline V gene sequence: CDR1 SGHAT, CDR2 FQNNGV. This CDR3 comprises 17 residues. Trimming at V came to 5 bases and at J to 1 base, leaving 11 bases not matched to a gene. CDR3 residues: CASSPRGGAGAKNIQYF. In DNA, the CDR3 is TGTGCCAGCAGCCCAAGGGGAGGGGCTGGGGCCAAAAACATTCAGTACTTC.

This clone was observed once. The V and J genes are TRBV14 and TRBJ2-5; TRBD1 might be the D (6 bases). Trimming removed 4 bases at V and 6 bases at J, with 18 bases between. The CDR3 has 15 amino acids. In germline, CDR1 is SGHDN, CDR2 FVKESK. DNA of the CDR3: TGTGCCAGCAGCCCAAGGGTGGGCAGGGGCCAGACCCAGTACTTC. Protein product: CASSPRVGRGQTQYF.

The chain carries TRBV11-3 and TRBJ1-5; unclear D gene. This CDR3 contains 17 residues. Germline CDR1 SGHNT, CDR2 YENEEA. Trimming shortened V by 0 bases and J by 5 bases, and 17 bases separated the two germline ends. This CDR3 is CASSLDMAGREDQPQHF. The CDR3 DNA sequence: TGTGCCAGCAGCTTAGATATGGCGGGGAGGGAAGATCAGCCCCAGCATTTT.

V and J are TRBV15 and TRBJ2-2; tentatively, D is TRBD2 (5 bases). The germline V and J ends were trimmed by 0 bases and 3 bases, with 14 bases remaining between them. The CDR3 runs to 17 residues. The V gene's germline CDR1 is LNHNV and CDR2 YYDKDF (reference sequence). CDR3 loop: CATSRDGRGIHTGELFF. For the CDR3, the DNA is TGTGCCACCAGCAGAGATGGGAGAGGCATCCACACCGGGGAGCTGTTTTTT.

This clone appeared a single time. The chain combines TRBV5-1 with TRBJ1-1, with D uncertain. Germline assignment: CDR1 SGHRS and CDR2 YFSETQ. This CDR3 comprises 14 residues. V lost 1 base and J 2 bases, leaving 9 bases between the germline ends. In DNA, the CDR3 is TGCGCCAGCAGCTTGAGCGGGGTTAACACTGAAGCTTTCTTT. It codes for CASSLSGVNTEAFF.

The rearrangement joins TRBV7-3 to TRBJ1-1; 9 positions match TRBD1. Germline trimming cut 0 bases from V and 6 bases from J; bases unmatched to any gene: 2. Germline lookup yields CDR1 SGHTA and CDR2 FQGTGA. The CDR3 loop spans 14 amino acids. Written as DNA, the CDR3 is TGTGCCAGCAGCTTAACTACAGGGGGCCCTGAAGCTTTCTTT. It is translated as CASSLTTGGPEAFF.

This chain joins TRBV15 and TRBJ2-1; a possible D gene is TRBD1 (7 bases). CDR3 length: 15 amino acids. Germline CDR1 is LNHNV and CDR2 is YYDKDF (reference sequence). Trimming stripped 3 bases from V and 4 bases from J, with 13 bases between. The CDR3: CATSRYQGGYNEQFF. CDR3 DNA: TGTGCCACCAGCAGGTATCAGGGGGGTTACAATGAGCAGTTCTTC.

V is TRBV7-2 and J is TRBJ2-7, with a weak D call TRBD2 (6 bases). This CDR3 contains 15 residues. V was cut by 2 bases and J by 2 bases, with 13 bases left in between. From germline, CDR1 is SGHTA and CDR2 FQGNSA. The CDR3 protein is CASSLFSGATYEQYF. Written as DNA, the CDR3 is TGTGCCAGCAGCTTATTTTCGGGAGCGACCTACGAGCAGTACTTC.

This chain joins TRBV11-3 and TRBJ1-2, with D unclear. CDR3 size: 15 residues. The germline V gene has CDR1 SGHNT and CDR2 YENEEA. Deletions cut 2 bases from V and 4 bases from J, with 14 bases between. CDR3 loop: CASSLSPLNLYGYTF. The DNA of the CDR3 is TGTGCCAGCAGCTTATCCCCGCTAAACCTCTATGGCTACACCTTC.

This chain uses TRBV6-5 with TRBJ2-5, with 7 bases fitting TRBD1. The germline V gene has CDR1 MNHEY and CDR2 SVGAGI. CDR3 length: 15 amino acids. J was trimmed by 5 bases and V by 6 bases; bases with no gene match: 12. The CDR3 DNA sequence: TGTGCCAGCAGCACACCGGGCCCCAGGGGGGAGACCCAGTACTTC. It is translated as CASSTPGPRGETQYF.

Only a few counts were recorded for this clone. The chain employs TRBV11-2 and TRBJ1-3, with D possibly TRBD1 on 5 matching bases. Trimming removed 5 bases at V and 4 bases at J, with 12 bases between. The CDR3 sequence is 14 residues long. Looked up from germline, CDR1 is SGHAT and CDR2 is FQNNGV. The CDR3 bases are TGTGCCAGCAGCGTCACAGGTACAGGAAACACCATATATTTT. The encoded protein is CASSVTGTGNTIYF.

The chain is built from TRBV28 and TRBJ2-7; 9 bases align to TRBD2. The CDR3 is 15 amino acids. Germline V gene lookup returns CDR1 MDHEN and CDR2 SYDVKM. V dropped 7 bases and J dropped 2; count of bases not matched to a gene: 9. This CDR3 is CASTPRGLAAYEQYF. CDR3 nucleotide sequence: TGTGCCAGCACCCCGCGGGGACTAGCAGCCTACGAGCAGTACTTC.

The V and J genes are TRBV18 and TRBJ1-2, with TRBD1 identical over 7 bases. The V gene end was trimmed by 8 bases and the J gene end by 2 bases; junction bases not matched to a gene: 5. The CDR3 runs 13 residues. Germline V gene sequence: CDR1 KGHSH, CDR2 LQKENI. CDR3: CASTLGQNYGYTF. DNA for the CDR3: TGTGCCAGCACCCTGGGACAGAACTATGGCTACACCTTC.

In DNA form, the CDR3 reads TGTGCCAGCAGCTTCTTCGATACGGAGACGCAGTATTTT. This encodes CASSFFDTETQYF. The rearrangement links TRBV7-3 to TRBJ2-3, with D hard to call. Germline CDR1 is SGHTA and CDR2 is FQGTGA. Trimming cost V 3 bases and J 9 bases, with 13 bases left between them. This CDR3 region has 13 residues.

The chain recombines TRBV28 with TRBJ2-2; 9 bases match TRBD1. With V trimmed by 6 bases and J by 0 bases, 5 bases remained unmatched. This CDR3 spans 16 amino acids. Germline-derived CDR1 and CDR2 are MDHEN and SYDVKM. DNA of the CDR3: TGTGCCAGCAGGACAGGGGGGGCTCCGAACACCGGGGAGCTGTTTTTT. It codes for CASRTGGAPNTGELFF.